This TCR beta chain was captured in a study of blood T cell repertoires in COVID-19. V dropped 4 bases and J dropped 10; count of bases not matched to a gene: 12. Per the germline V gene, CDR1 is SEHNR and CDR2 is FQNEAQ (reference sequence). This CDR3 region has 14 residues. Clones were read by immunoSEQ multiplex PCR, and TCRdb kept only the in-frame ones, dropping some. The data show approximately 86,000 clones, 80% to 90% seen once. The chain couples TRBV7-9 to TRBJ1-2, with 7 nucleotides matching TRBD1. This receptor was identified in a man aged 50 or older with acute or convalescent COVID-19. The specimen sequenced was peripheral blood. CDR3 residues: CASSSQGVALDYTF. The CDR3 DNA reads as TGTGCCAGCAGCTCGCAGGGGGTCGCCTTGGACTACACCTTC.